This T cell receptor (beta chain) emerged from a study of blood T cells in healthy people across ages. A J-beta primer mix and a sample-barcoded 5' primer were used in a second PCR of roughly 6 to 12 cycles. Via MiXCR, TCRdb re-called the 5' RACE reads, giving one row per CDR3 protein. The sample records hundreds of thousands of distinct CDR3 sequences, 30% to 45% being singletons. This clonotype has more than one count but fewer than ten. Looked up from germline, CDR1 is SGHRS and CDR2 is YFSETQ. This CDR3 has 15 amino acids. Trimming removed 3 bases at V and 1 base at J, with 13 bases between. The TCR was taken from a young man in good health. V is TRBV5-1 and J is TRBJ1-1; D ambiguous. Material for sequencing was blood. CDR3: CASSSAGWENTEAFF. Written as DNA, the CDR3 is TGCGCCAGCAGCTCGGCAGGATGGGAGAACACTGAAGCTTTCTTT. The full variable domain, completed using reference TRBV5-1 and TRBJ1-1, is KAGVTQTPRYLIKTRGQQVTLSCSPISGHRSVSWYQQTPGQGLQFLFEYFSETQRNKGNFPGRFSGRQFSNSRSEMNVSTLELGDSALYLCASSSAGWENTEAFFGQGTRLTVV.